A single sample is the source of the 29 T cell receptor beta chains below, sequenced in a study of cytomegalovirus exposure and HLA in healthy donors. It was with 60 Vbeta and 13 Jbeta primers that the PCR ran. This table comes from immunoSEQ multiplex PCR, and its TCRdb copy is limited to in-frame clones, with some not included. The table shows 160,000 or so clones, with roughly 80% occurring only once. Sequences were obtained from PBMCs. The receptor set was obtained from a woman aged 40 to 50 in good health and CMV-seronegative.

The rearrangement uses TRBV6-5 and TRBJ2-1; TRBD1 aligns across 9 bases. Germline V lookup: CDR1 MNHEY, CDR2 SVGAGI. This CDR3 has 15 residues. V was clipped by 2 bases and J by 4 bases; unmatched bases: 3. Here the CDR3 DNA reads TGTGCCAGCAGTTACGGGACAGGGATATACAATGAGCAGTTCTTC. Translating it yields CASSYGTGIYNEQFF.

The chain carries TRBV10-3 and TRBJ1-2, with a possible D match to TRBD1 (6 bases). CDR1 is ENHRY and CDR2 is SYGVKD in the germline V gene. This CDR3 has 14 residues. With 0 bases removed from V and 7 bases from J, the gap between germline ends came to 12 bases. The DNA for the CDR3 is TGTGCCATCAGTGAGTCGTGGCAGGGGAGTGGCTACACCTTC. It translates to CAISESWQGSGYTF.

The chain employs TRBV19 and TRBJ1-2; 8 positions match TRBD1. CDR3 size: 14 residues. The trim removed 4 bases at V and 8 bases at J, leaving 9 bases unmatched. Germline V CDR1 and CDR2: LNHDA, SQIVND (reference sequence). CDR3 sequence (DNA): TGTGCCAGTAGTACTACGACAGGGGTGAGCGGCTACACCTTC. This sequence encodes CASSTTTGVSGYTF.

The V call is TRBV5-4, the J call TRBJ2-3; TRBD2 is a possible D gene (5 bases). The CDR3 consists of 16 residues. Germline-derived CDR1 and CDR2 are SGHNT and YYREEE (reference sequence). The V end was cut by 2 bases, the J end by 4 bases, with 17 bases between. The CDR3 nucleotides read TGTGCCAGCAGCTTTTACAGTGGAGGTACGGCAGATACGCAGTATTTT. Protein: CASSFYSGGTADTQYF.

The chain is built from TRBV18 and TRBJ2-3, with D possibly being TRBD2 (6 bases). Trimming shortened V by 1 base and J by 1 base, and 15 bases separated the two germline ends. CDR1 KGHSH and CDR2 LQKENI come from the germline V gene. This CDR3 has 17 amino acids. DNA of the CDR3: TGTGCCAGCTCACCACTACCGCGGCGGGGTGGCACAGATACGCAGTATTTT. Its translation: CASSPLPRRGGTDTQYF.

This clone appeared a single time. The V gene is TRBV2, the J gene TRBJ2-7, with 9 bases aligning to TRBD2. This CDR3 is built from 14 residues. V shed 5 bases, J shed 2 bases, and the junction held 4 bases outside the gene matches. Germline-derived CDR1 and CDR2 are SNHLY and FYNNEI. CDR3 region: CASSRLAGAYEQYF. For the CDR3, the DNA is TGTGCCAGCAGTCGATTAGCGGGGGCCTACGAGCAGTACTTC.

This sequence joins TRBV2 and TRBJ2-7; D perhaps matches TRBD1 (6 bases). The CDR3 contains 13 residues. V was pared by 6 bases and J by 4 bases, with 13 bases between. In germline, CDR1 is SNHLY, CDR2 FYNNEI. CDR3 protein: CASRPGQPYEQYF. The CDR3 DNA sequence: TGTGCCAGCAGGCCGGGACAACCTTACGAGCAGTACTTC.

The chain recombines TRBV6-7 with TRBJ2-1, with TRBD2 identical over 10 bases. TRBV6-7 has ORF status, its function being uncertain. The CDR3 covers 16 residues. Trimming at V came to 4 bases and at J to 1 base, leaving 4 bases not matched to a gene. The CDR3 spells CASSCSGGKSYNEQFF. DNA for the CDR3: TGTGCCAGCAGTTGTAGCGGGGGGAAGTCCTACAATGAGCAGTTCTTC.

The chain links TRBV11-3 to TRBJ1-1, with TRBD1 matching over 10 bases. The ends lost 5 bases at V and 1 base at J; junction bases unmatched: 4. Germline CDR1 is SGHNT and CDR2 is YENEEA. This CDR3 contains 15 residues. CDR3: CASSLGQGENTEAFF. The CDR3 DNA reads as TGTGCCAGCAGCCTCGGACAGGGGGAGAACACTGAAGCTTTCTTT.

The J gene is TRBJ1-6, the V gene TRBV4-1; TRBD1 is a possible D gene (5 bases). CDR1 MGHRA and CDR2 YSYEKL come from the germline V gene. This CDR3 is 15 amino acids long. Trimming removed 1 base at V and 10 bases at J, with 14 bases between. The CDR3 sequence: CASSQVTGGNSPLHF. The CDR3 nucleotides are TGCGCCAGCAGCCAAGTAACCGGGGGGAACTCACCCCTCCACTTT.

The chain combines TRBV5-1 with TRBJ2-3; maybe TRBD1 (7 bases). CDR3 length equals 15 residues. Trimming left V 4 bases short and J 5 bases short, with 17 bases between. Germline values: CDR1 SGHRS, CDR2 YFSETQ. CDR3 bases: TGCGCCAGCAGCCGCGGGACAGTTAGTATAGATACGCAGTATTTT. It encodes CASSRGTVSIDTQYF.

This clone was seen more than once but under ten times. The J gene is TRBJ2-1, the V gene TRBV5-1; TRBD2 aligns across 10 bases. Germline values: CDR1 SGHRS, CDR2 YFSETQ. Losses at the gene ends were 4 bases for V and 4 bases for J; bases not matched to a gene: 14. The CDR3 sequence is 18 residues long. DNA for the CDR3: TGCGCCAGCAGCCTTTCCTCGTACAGCGGGGGGGATTACAATGAGCAGTTCTTC. Its protein product is CASSLSSYSGGDYNEQFF.

The chain links TRBV29-1 to TRBJ2-2, with 9 bases lining up with TRBD1. Germline trimming cut 5 bases from V and 1 base from J; bases unmatched to any gene: 5. Germline V gene lookup returns CDR1 SQVTM and CDR2 ANQGSEA. The CDR3 covers 15 residues. The DNA for the CDR3 is TGCAGCGTTTATTACAGGGGGCTGAACACCGGGGAGCTGTTTTTT. Its translation: CSVYYRGLNTGELFF.

J is TRBJ2-5 and V is TRBV7-6; no reliable D call. The end of the DNA is better explained by TRBJ2-7, so the J call may be wrong. Germline CDR1 is SGHVS and CDR2 is FNYEAQ. The CDR3 is 14 residues long. The CDR3: CASSLAGGNYEQYF. CDR3 nucleotides: TGTGCCAGCAGCTTAGCTGGCGGTAACTACGAGCAGTACTTC.

The V call is TRBV19, the J call TRBJ1-1, with D perhaps TRBD1 (5 bases). The CDR3 loop spans 16 amino acids. Germline CDR1 reads LNHDA; CDR2 reads SQIVND (reference sequence). The V and J ends lost 0 bases and 6 bases respectively, with 17 bases between them. The CDR3 reads CASSIDNSGDWAEAFF. The CDR3 bases are TGTGCCAGTAGTATAGACAATTCGGGGGATTGGGCTGAAGCTTTCTTT.

This clone was seen once. V and J are TRBV9 and TRBJ1-3, with D tentatively TRBD1 (6 bases). The CDR3 covers 17 residues. Deletions cut 0 bases from V and 2 bases from J, with 15 bases between. CDR1 is SGDLS and CDR2 is YYNGEE in the germline V gene. The CDR3 reads CASSVGIGPGAGNTIYF. CDR3 coding DNA: TGTGCCAGCAGCGTAGGTATTGGACCAGGGGCTGGAAACACCATATATTTT.

The chain couples TRBV18 to TRBJ1-2, with TRBD1 as a possible D gene (6 bases). Germline V gives CDR1 KGHSH, CDR2 LQKENI. Trimming shortened V by 5 bases and J by 5 bases, and 6 bases separated the two germline ends. This CDR3 is 11 amino acids long. DNA for the CDR3: TGTGCCAGCTCAGGACAGTATGGCTACACCTTC. Translation gives CASSGQYGYTF. Using reference TRBV18 and TRBJ1-2 for the parts outside the CDR3, the full variable domain is NAGVMQNPRHLVRRRGQEARLRCSPMKGHSHVYWYRQLPEEGLKFMVYLQKENIIDESGMPKERFSAEFPKEGPSILRIQQVVRGDSAAYFCASSGQYGYTFGSGTRLTVV.

V and J are TRBV6-1 and TRBJ1-1; maybe TRBD1 (5 bases). V was shortened by 11 bases and J by 6 bases, with 13 bases between the two germline ends. CDR1 is MNHNS, CDR2 SASEGT, per germline. The CDR3 consists of 11 residues. CDR3 bases: TGTGCCTCCGGGGGGAAGGCTGAAGCTTTCTTT. Amino acids: CASGGKAEAFF.

The chain joins TRBV27 to TRBJ2-3, with 11 bases aligning to TRBD2. The CDR3 runs 16 residues. The V gene end was trimmed by 5 bases and the J gene end by 1 base; junction bases not matched to a gene: 5. CDR1 is MNHEY and CDR2 is SMNVEV in the germline V gene (reference sequence). CDR3 in DNA: TGTGCCAGCAGTAGTAGCGGGGGGGCGGGCACAGATACGCAGTATTTT. The encoded protein is CASSSSGGAGTDTQYF.

About this clone itself: Compared with germline, one end of the junction differs, possibly owing to a read error. The chain uses TRBV2 and TRBJ1-4, with D hard to call. The CDR3 totals 14 residues. Germline V gene lookup returns CDR1 SNHLY and CDR2 FYNNEI. DNA of the CDR3: TGTGCCAGCAGTGAACCCGCAACTAGTGAAAAACTGTTTTTT. The encoded protein is CASSEPATSEKLFF.

The rearrangement links TRBV6-1 to TRBJ2-7; the D gene is possibly TRBD2 (6 bases). Germline-derived CDR1 and CDR2 are MNHNS and SASEGT. CDR3 length: 15 residues. The V gene lost 1 base and the J gene lost 2 bases, with 12 bases spanning the gap. The CDR3 coding sequence is TGTGCCAGCAGTGAAGACGGTCGGGGGACCTACGAGCAGTACTTC. This sequence encodes CASSEDGRGTYEQYF.

The chain recombines TRBV19 with TRBJ1-2; D is undetermined. V was pared by 3 bases and J by 4 bases, with 15 bases between. Germline CDR1 reads LNHDA; CDR2 reads SQIVND (reference sequence). This CDR3 has 15 residues. CDR3 sequence (DNA): TGTGCCAGTAGTATCCAGTTAGGCGGTGGCTATGGCTACACCTTC. This encodes CASSIQLGGGYGYTF.

This chain connects TRBV5-1 to TRBJ2-3; D remains unclear. Germline CDR1 is SGHRS and CDR2 is YFSETQ. This CDR3 comprises 14 residues. Trimming shortened V by 0 bases and J by 4 bases, and 9 bases separated the two germline ends. The CDR3 reads CASSLVGSPDTQYF. The CDR3 DNA reads as TGCGCCAGCAGCTTGGTGGGTAGCCCAGATACGCAGTATTTT.

In this sample, this clone turned up a few times. The V call is TRBV6-5, the J call TRBJ1-2, with D hard to call. The CDR3 runs 13 residues. V was shortened by 6 bases and J by 2 bases, with 10 bases between the two germline ends. Germline loops: CDR1 MNHEY, CDR2 SVGAGI. CDR3 coding DNA: TGTGCCAGCAGCACATGGTTGAACTATGGCTACACCTTC. As protein: CASSTWLNYGYTF.

V usage is TRBV29-1 and J usage is TRBJ1-5; maybe TRBD1 (5 bases). Per the germline V gene, CDR1 is SQVTM and CDR2 is ANQGSEA. This CDR3 comprises 13 residues. V was pared by 6 bases and J by 0 bases, with 9 bases between. The CDR3 protein is CSVRQNSNQPQHF. The DNA for the CDR3 is TGCAGCGTACGACAGAATAGCAATCAGCCCCAGCATTTT.

The chain combines TRBV19 with TRBJ1-2; 7 bases fit TRBD1. This CDR3 is built from 16 residues. The V gene's germline CDR1 is LNHDA and CDR2 SQIVND (reference sequence). Germline trimming cut 7 bases from V and 7 bases from J; bases unmatched to any gene: 18. DNA of the CDR3: TGTGCCAGTAATCCCTCAGGGGGGACTCCTGTCCGTGGCTACACCTTC. It specifies CASNPSGGTPVRGYTF.

Regarding this clone: Relative to the germline gene, one junction end is altered; a read error may explain this. Different DNA sequences within this sample yield the same CDR3. V usage is TRBV28 and J usage is TRBJ1-1, with D perhaps TRBD1 (5 bases). The germline gives CDR1 MDHEN, CDR2 SYDVKM. This CDR3 contains 14 residues. The CDR3 loop reads CASSLEQVISKAFF. CDR3 DNA sequence: TGTGCCAGCAGTTTAGAACAGGTGATAAGTAAAGCTTTTTTT. The entire variable domain, with the rest obtained from reference TRBV28 and TRBJ1-1, is as follows: DVKVTQSSRYLVKRTGEKVFLECVQDMDHENMFWYRQDPGLGLRLIYFSYDVKMKEKGDIPEGYSVSREKKERFSLILESASTNQTSMYLCASSLEQVISKAFFGQGTRLTVV.

This sequence joins TRBV11-2 and TRBJ2-7; TRBD2 might be the D (6 bases). The germline V and J ends were trimmed by 7 bases and 3 bases, with 19 bases remaining between them. Germline V CDR1 and CDR2: SGHAT, FQNNGV. This CDR3 is built from 15 residues. CDR3 protein: CASNSKGGGYYEQYF. CDR3 sequence (DNA): TGTGCCAGCAACTCCAAGGGTGGGGGGTACTACGAGCAGTACTTC.

V and J are TRBV4-1 and TRBJ2-7; 13 nucleotides agree with TRBD2. CDR1 is MGHRA, CDR2 YSYEKL, per germline. The junction had 17 bases not matched to a gene; V was cut back by 4 bases and J by 5 bases. The CDR3 covers 19 residues. The CDR3, as DNA: TGCGCCAGCAGCCGAGGTAGAGGGGTGACTAGCGGGGGGTACGACGAGCAGTACTTC. This codes for CASSRGRGVTSGGYDEQYF.